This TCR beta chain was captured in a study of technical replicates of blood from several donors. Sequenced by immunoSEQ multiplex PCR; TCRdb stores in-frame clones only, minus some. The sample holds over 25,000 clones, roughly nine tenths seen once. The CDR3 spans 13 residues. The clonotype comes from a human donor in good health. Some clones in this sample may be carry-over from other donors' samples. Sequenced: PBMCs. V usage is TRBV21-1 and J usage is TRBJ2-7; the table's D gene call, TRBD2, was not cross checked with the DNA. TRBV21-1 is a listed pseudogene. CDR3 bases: TGTGCCAGCAGCAAACTGGAGCGCTACGAGCAGTACTTC. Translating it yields CASSKLERYEQYF.